Each of the 8 T cell receptor beta chains below was sequenced from the same sample in a study of shared clonotypes between healthy human individuals. Positively selected for CCR7, the CD45RO-negative cells used as naive CD8 cells excluded terminally differentiated effector memory CD45RA+ cells. Assay: immunoSEQ multiplex PCR; the TCRdb copy retains only in-frame clones and omits some. Here the sample spans more than 550,000 clones, 92% being singletons. Sequences were obtained from naive CD8+ T cells sorted from blood. Source of these receptors: a man aged 30 to 45 in good health.

This clone was seen ten or more times. The chain carries TRBV27 and TRBJ1-4; a weak D match, TRBD1 (6 bases). Germline V gives CDR1 MNHEY, CDR2 SMNVEV (reference sequence). The CDR3 is 15 residues long. Trimming removed 5 bases from V and 0 bases from J, with 10 bases in between. The CDR3 DNA reads TGTGCCAGCAGTCACCACAGGGCAACTAATGAAAAACTGTTTTTT. Its translation is CASSHHRATNEKLFF.

This chain joins TRBV6-5 and TRBJ1-6, with 11 nucleotides matching TRBD1. The CDR3 is 15 residues long. Trimming at V came to 10 bases and at J to 3 bases, leaving 5 bases not matched to a gene. Looked up from germline, CDR1 is MNHEY and CDR2 is SVGAGI. The CDR3 loop reads CATWTGGFYNSPLHF. Here the CDR3 DNA reads TGTGCCACCTGGACAGGGGGCTTCTATAATTCACCCCTCCACTTT.

V and J are TRBV4-3 and TRBJ2-7, with D perhaps matching TRBD1 or TRBD2 (6 bases each). This CDR3 spans 16 amino acids. CDR1 is LGHNA and CDR2 is YSLEER in the germline V gene. V lost 0 bases and J lost 3, with 15 bases in between. CDR3 region: CASSQDVWGASYEQYF. The CDR3 DNA is TGCGCCAGCAGCCAAGATGTATGGGGGGCGAGCTACGAGCAGTACTTC.

The chain recombines TRBV9 with TRBJ2-7, with TRBD2 as a possible D gene (5 bases). Germline loops: CDR1 SGDLS, CDR2 YYNGEE. V gave up 4 bases and J gave up 1 base, with 21 bases separating them. CDR3 size: 17 residues. CDR3 in DNA: TGTGCCAGCAGCCTTAACCGGGATCCAAAATATTCCTACGAGCAGTACTTC. Translated, it gives CASSLNRDPKYSYEQYF.

V usage is TRBV19 and J usage is TRBJ2-1; no clear D gene. The germline V gene encodes CDR1 LNHDA and CDR2 SQIVND (reference sequence). Trimming cost V 1 base and J 1 base, with 8 bases left between them. This CDR3 has 15 residues. The CDR3 here is CASSIVSISYNEQFF. CDR3 DNA sequence: TGTGCCAGTAGTATAGTCTCGATTTCCTACAATGAGCAGTTCTTC.

This clone was observed once. V gene TRBV19 combines with J gene TRBJ2-3; 10 bases fit TRBD2. This CDR3 contains 20 residues. V dropped 3 bases and J dropped 1; count of bases not matched to a gene: 16. Germline assignment: CDR1 LNHDA and CDR2 SQIVND (reference sequence). CDR3 nucleotides: TGTGCCAGTAGTATCAACCCCTTCCTAGCGGGAGCTGTCGGCACAGATACGCAGTATTTT. Amino acid sequence: CASSINPFLAGAVGTDTQYF.

The gene calls are TRBV27 and TRBJ2-2; D perhaps matches TRBD2 (6 bases). The CDR3 contains 18 residues. V was shortened by 8 bases and J by 1 base, with 23 bases between the two germline ends. Germline loops: CDR1 MNHEY, CDR2 SMNVEV (reference sequence). The chain's CDR3 is CASARGRRGLRNTGELFF. CDR3 nucleotide sequence: TGTGCCAGCGCCCGGGGACGGCGGGGATTGAGGAACACCGGGGAGCTGTTTTTT.

V and J are TRBV4-3 and TRBJ2-2; D remains ambiguous. Per germline, CDR1 LGHNA and CDR2 YSLEER. Between the trimmed V and J ends, which lost 0 bases and 4 bases, there was a span of 12 bases. The CDR3 consists of 16 residues. The CDR3, as DNA: TGCGCCAGCAGCCAAGATCGGGTCCTCCTCACCGGGGAGCTGTTTTTT. Translation: CASSQDRVLLTGELFF.